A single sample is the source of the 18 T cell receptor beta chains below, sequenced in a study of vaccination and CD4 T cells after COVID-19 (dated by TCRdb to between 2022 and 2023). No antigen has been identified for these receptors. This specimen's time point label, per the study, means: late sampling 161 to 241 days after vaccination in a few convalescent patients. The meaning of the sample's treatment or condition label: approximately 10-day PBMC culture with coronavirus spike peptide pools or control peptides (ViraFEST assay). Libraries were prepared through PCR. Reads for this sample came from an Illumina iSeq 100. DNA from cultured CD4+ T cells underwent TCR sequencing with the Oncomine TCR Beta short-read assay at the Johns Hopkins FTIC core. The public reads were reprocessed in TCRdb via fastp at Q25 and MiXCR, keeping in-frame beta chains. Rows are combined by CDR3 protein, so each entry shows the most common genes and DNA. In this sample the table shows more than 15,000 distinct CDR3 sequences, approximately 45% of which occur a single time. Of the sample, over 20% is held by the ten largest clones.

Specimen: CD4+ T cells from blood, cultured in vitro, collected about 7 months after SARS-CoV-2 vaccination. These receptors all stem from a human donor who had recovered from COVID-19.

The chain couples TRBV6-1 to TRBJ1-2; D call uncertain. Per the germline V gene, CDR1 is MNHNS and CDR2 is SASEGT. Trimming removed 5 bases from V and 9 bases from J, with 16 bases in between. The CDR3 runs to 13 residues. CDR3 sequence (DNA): TGTGCCAGCAGTCCTTGGTCCCAGGCGAGCTACACCTTC. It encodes CASSPWSQASYTF.

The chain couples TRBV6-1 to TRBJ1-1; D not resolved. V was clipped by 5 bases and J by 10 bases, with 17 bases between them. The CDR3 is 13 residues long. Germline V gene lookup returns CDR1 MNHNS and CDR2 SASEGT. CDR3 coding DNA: TGTGCCAGCAGTCCGCCGGGTGCAATTATAGCTTTCTTT. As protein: CASSPPGAIIAFF.

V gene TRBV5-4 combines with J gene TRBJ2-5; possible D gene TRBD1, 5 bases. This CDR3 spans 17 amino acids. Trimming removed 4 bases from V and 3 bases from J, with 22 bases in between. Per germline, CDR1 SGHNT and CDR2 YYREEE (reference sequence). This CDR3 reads CASSPIRTGHAKETQYF. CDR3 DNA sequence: TGTGCCAGCAGCCCTATCCGCACCGGACACGCTAAAGAGACCCAGTACTTC. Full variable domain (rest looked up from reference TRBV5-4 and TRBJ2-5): ETGVTQSPTHLIKTRGQQVTLRCSSQSGHNTVSWYQQALGQGPQFIFQYYREEENGRGNFPPRFSGLQFPNYSSELNVNALELDDSALYLCASSPIRTGHAKETQYFGPGTRLLVL.

Here the CDR3 DNA reads TGTGCCAGCTCAGCACTAGCGGGGGTTGTCGAGACCCAGTACTTC. Protein: CASSALAGVVETQYF. The rearrangement links TRBV18 to TRBJ2-5; 11 bases agree with TRBD2. CDR3 length: 15 residues. CDR1 is KGHSH, CDR2 LQKENI, per germline. The J segment lost 5 bases and the V segment lost 5 bases, leaving 7 bases of the junction unmatched.

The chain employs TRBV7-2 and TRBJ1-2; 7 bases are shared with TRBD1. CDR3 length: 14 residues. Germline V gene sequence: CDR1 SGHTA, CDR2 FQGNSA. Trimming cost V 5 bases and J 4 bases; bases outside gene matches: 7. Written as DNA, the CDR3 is TGTGCCAGCAGCCCAAACCGGGACAGCTATGGCTACACCTTC. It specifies CASSPNRDSYGYTF. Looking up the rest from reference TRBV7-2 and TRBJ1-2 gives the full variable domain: GAGVSQSPSNKVTEKGKDVELRCDPISGHTALYWYRQSLGQGLEFLIYFQGNSAPDKSGLPSDRFSAERTGGSVSTLTIQRTQQEDSAVYLCASSPNRDSYGYTFGSGTRLTVV.

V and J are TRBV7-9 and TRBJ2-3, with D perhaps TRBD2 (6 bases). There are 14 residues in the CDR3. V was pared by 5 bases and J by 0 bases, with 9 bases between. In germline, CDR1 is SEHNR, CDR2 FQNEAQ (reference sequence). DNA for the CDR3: TGTGCCAGCAGCCTCGCGGGAAGCACAGATACGCAGTATTTT. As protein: CASSLAGSTDTQYF. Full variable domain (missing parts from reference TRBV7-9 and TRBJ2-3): DTGVSQNPRHKITKRGQNVTFRCDPISEHNRLYWYRQTLGQGPEFLTYFQNEAQLEKSRLLSDRFSAERPKGSFSTLEIQRTEQGDSAMYLCASSLAGSTDTQYFGPGTRLTVL.

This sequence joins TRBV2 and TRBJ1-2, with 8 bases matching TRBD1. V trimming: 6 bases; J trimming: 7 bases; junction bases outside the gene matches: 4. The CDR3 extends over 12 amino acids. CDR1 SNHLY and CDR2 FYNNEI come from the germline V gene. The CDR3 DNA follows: TGTGCCAGCAGCGACAGGGGTCGTGGCTACACCTTC. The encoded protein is CASSDRGRGYTF.

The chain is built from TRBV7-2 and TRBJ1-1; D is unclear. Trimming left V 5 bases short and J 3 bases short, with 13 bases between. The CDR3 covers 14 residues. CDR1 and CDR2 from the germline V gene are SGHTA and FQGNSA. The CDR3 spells CASSPGSRDTEAFF. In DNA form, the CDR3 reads TGTGCCAGCAGCCCCGGATCGCGGGACACTGAAGCTTTCTTT.

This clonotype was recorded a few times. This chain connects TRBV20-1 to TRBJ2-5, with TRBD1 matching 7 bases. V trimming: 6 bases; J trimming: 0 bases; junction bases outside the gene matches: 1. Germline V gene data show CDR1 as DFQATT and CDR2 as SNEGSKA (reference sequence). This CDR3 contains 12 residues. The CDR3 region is CSAGTDQETQYF. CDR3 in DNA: TGCAGTGCGGGGACAGACCAAGAGACCCAGTACTTC.

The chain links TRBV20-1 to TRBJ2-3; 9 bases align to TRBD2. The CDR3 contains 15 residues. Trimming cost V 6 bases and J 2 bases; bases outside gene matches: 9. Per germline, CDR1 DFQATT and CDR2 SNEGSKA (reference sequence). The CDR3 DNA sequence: TGCAGTGCAAACCCCAGCGGGGGGAACACAGATACGCAGTATTTT. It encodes CSANPSGGNTDTQYF.

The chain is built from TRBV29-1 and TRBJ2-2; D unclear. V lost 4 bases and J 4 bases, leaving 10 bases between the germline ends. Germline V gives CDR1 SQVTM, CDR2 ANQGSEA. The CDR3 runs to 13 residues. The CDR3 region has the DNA TGCAGCGTTGGTTGGGCGTTCACCGGGGAGCTGTTTTTT. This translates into CSVGWAFTGELFF.

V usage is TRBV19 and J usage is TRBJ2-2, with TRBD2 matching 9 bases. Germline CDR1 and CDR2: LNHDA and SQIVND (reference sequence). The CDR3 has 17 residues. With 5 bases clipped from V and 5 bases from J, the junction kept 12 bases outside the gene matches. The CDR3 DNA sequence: TGTGCCAGTAGTCCTTCGCGCGGGAGGGCGGAGACCGGGGAGCTGTTTTTT. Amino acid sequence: CASSPSRGRAETGELFF.

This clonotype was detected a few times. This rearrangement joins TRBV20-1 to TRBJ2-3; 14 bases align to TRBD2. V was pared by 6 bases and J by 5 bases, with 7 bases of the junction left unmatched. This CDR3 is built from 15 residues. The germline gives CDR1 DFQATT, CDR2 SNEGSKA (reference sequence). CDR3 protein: CSAGGLAGAVDTQYF. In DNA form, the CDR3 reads TGCAGTGCCGGGGGACTAGCGGGAGCAGTAGATACGCAGTATTTT.

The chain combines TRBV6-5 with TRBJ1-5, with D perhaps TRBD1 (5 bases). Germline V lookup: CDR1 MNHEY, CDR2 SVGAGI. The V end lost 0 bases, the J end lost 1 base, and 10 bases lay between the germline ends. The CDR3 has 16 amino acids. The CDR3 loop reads CASSYSGVSSNQPQHF. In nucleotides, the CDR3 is TGTGCCAGCAGTTACTCGGGGGTTTCGAGCAATCAGCCCCAGCATTTT.

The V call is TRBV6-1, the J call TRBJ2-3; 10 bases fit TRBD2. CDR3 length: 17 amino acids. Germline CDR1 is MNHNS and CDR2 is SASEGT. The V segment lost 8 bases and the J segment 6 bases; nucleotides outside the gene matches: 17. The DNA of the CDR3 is TGTGCCAGCGAAAGAACTAGCGGGACTCGTAGAGGGGATACGCAGTATTTT. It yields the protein CASERTSGTRRGDTQYF.

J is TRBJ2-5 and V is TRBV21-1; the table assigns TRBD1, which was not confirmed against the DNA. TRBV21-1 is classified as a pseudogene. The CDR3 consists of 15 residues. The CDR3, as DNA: TGTGCCAGCAGCAAAGATCTTCCCAGGGGGGAGACCCAGTACTTC. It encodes CASSKDLPRGETQYF.

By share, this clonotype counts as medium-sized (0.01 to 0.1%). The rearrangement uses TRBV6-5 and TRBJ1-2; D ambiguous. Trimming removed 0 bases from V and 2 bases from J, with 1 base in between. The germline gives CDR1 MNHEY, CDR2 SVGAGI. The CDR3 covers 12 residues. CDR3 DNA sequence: TGTGCCAGCAGTTACTCGAACTATGGCTACACCTTC. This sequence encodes CASSYSNYGYTF.

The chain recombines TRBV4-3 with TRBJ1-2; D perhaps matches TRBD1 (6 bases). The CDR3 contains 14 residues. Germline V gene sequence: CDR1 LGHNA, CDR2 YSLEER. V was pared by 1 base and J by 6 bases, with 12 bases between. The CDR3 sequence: CASSQAQGDDGYTF. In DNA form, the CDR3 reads TGCGCCAGCAGCCAAGCACAGGGAGACGATGGCTACACCTTC.